This T cell receptor (beta chain) was recorded in a study of T cell responses to AZD1222 COVID-19 vaccine. Study context: Combined were second doses at about 4 or about 12 weeks.

Broader study findings: Variant regions that are unmutated are reportedly the target of nearly half of spike-specific TCRs. Donors skewed white British and female; clonal diversity was possibly underestimated.

As to this clone: Its antigen remains unidentified.

The CDR3 contains 13 residues. V lost 5 bases and J lost 4; bases outside the gene matches: 3. Germline CDR1 and CDR2: SGHRS and YFSETQ. Here immunoSEQ multiplex PCR was the method, and the copy in TCRdb shows in-frame clones only, minus some. This table has some 100,000 clones, approximately 91% appearing once. The rearrangement links TRBV5-1 to TRBJ2-3, with 8 bases lining up with TRBD1. The receptor comes from an adult in good health. Material: peripheral blood, obtained on day 0 of AZD1222 vaccination. The CDR3 reads CASRTGEADTQYF. In DNA form, the CDR3 reads TGCGCCAGCAGGACAGGGGAAGCAGATACGCAGTATTTT. The full variable domain, with the rest looked up from reference TRBV5-1 and TRBJ2-3, is KAGVTQTPRYLIKTRGQQVTLSCSPISGHRSVSWYQQTPGQGLQFLFEYFSETQRNKGNFPGRFSGRQFSNSRSEMNVSTLELGDSALYLCASRTGEADTQYFGPGTRLTVL.